These 5 T cell receptor beta chains were all obtained from the same sample, sequenced in a study of T cells after yellow fever vaccination. TCRdb processed the 5' RACE reads anew with MiXCR; each CDR3 protein has one entry. The table records a few hundred thousand distinct CDR3 sequences, about 3.9% of them present only once. Here the sequenced sample was PBMCs, taken 15 days after the yellow fever booster vaccination. Receptors originate from a man aged 18 to 29 who received the YFV17D yellow fever vaccine.

In its sample, this clonotype was seen a few times. This rearrangement joins TRBV5-1 to TRBJ1-5; possibly TRBD1 for D (5 bases). The germline V and J ends were trimmed by 5 bases and 2 bases, with 14 bases remaining between them. This CDR3 is built from 15 residues. Looked up from germline, CDR1 is SGHRS and CDR2 is YFSETQ. The DNA for the CDR3 is TGCGCCAGCAGTGGGGATGGGGGTCGCAATCAGCCCCAGCATTTT. It specifies CASSGDGGRNQPQHF.

The table lists this clonotype with many counts. This chain connects TRBV12-3 or TRBV12-4 to TRBJ2-4, with D perhaps TRBD1 or TRBD2 (5 bases each). V lost 5 bases and J 7 bases, leaving 15 bases between the germline ends. The CDR3 sequence is 14 residues long. The CDR3 nucleotides read TGTGCCAGCAGTCTTGGGGGTGACACGAACATTCAGTACTTC. Residues: CASSLGGDTNIQYF.

The sample holds many counts of this clonotype. The chain joins TRBV18 to TRBJ1-5; D unclear. V lost 8 bases and J lost 4, with 18 bases in between. This CDR3 is 15 amino acids long. The germline V gene has CDR1 KGHSH and CDR2 LQKENI. The CDR3 loop is CASAPLPALNQPQHF. CDR3 DNA: TGTGCCAGCGCCCCTCTCCCAGCGTTAAATCAGCCCCAGCATTTT.

This clonotype came up many times. This chain uses TRBV24-1 with TRBJ2-1, with 8 bases matching TRBD1. The germline V gene encodes CDR1 KGHDR and CDR2 SFDVKD. This CDR3 has 14 amino acids. Unmatched junction bases numbered 3, after V lost 1 base and J lost 8 bases. DNA for the CDR3: TGTGCCACCAGTGATTTCAGGGGGCATTATGAGCAGTTCTTC. Translation: CATSDFRGHYEQFF.

The gene calls are TRBV20-1 and TRBJ2-7; 10 nucleotides agree with TRBD1. This CDR3 is 14 amino acids long. V lost 0 bases, J lost 5 bases, and 4 bases stayed unmatched. CDR1 DFQATT and CDR2 SNEGSKA come from the germline V gene (reference sequence). DNA of the CDR3: TGCAGTGCTAGAGATAGGGGACAGGGGCACGAGCAGTACTTC. As protein: CSARDRGQGHEQYF.